The present entry profiles one TCR beta chain with its context. The specificity of this receptor is unknown. It may be a read error: a sequence one base away is much more abundant. This sample's time point label indicates: persistent/refractory GD, antithyroid drugs over 5 years with positive TRAb. RNA was extracted from PBMCs in TRIzol for both TCR sequencing and RNA sequencing. The diagnosis of Graves' disease was made according to American Thyroid Association guidelines. The patients came from an endocrinology department in Xi'an, China. Each patient gave roughly 10 milliliters of peripheral blood, collected in an EDTA anticoagulant tube. Ficoll Paque Plus density gradient separation was used to isolate PBMCs, and no further T cell sorting was performed. An Agilent 2100 Bioanalyzer and agarose gel were used to check RNA quality, and a NanoDrop 2000 was used to measure RNA concentration. These data are taken from a study of regulatory T cells in long-lasting Graves disease (dated by TCRdb to about 2021). In terms of the full investigation: Persistent Graves' disease was defined as persistently positive TSH receptor autoantibodies together with antithyroid drug treatment for over 5 years. On average, persistent Graves' disease patients in the clinical cohort had been on antithyroid drugs for about 10.3 years. Persistent Graves' disease patients were compared with newly diagnosed Graves' disease patients by peripheral blood TCR sequencing and RNA sequencing. The study was registered as a clinical trial and conducted in China. A total of around 35 samples underwent TCR sequencing: some 13 from persistent and about 20 from newly diagnosed Graves' disease patients.

Library preparation used multiplex PCR. The listed sequencing device is Illumina HiSeq 4000. CDR3 regions were amplified by Arm-PCR with iRepertoire HTBI primers to construct TCR beta libraries. PCR products were gel purified before sequencing. As for the original processing: A total of 60 to 80 TRBV and about 13 TRBJ segments were identified across samples and were used for gene usage analysis of CDR3 amino acid clonotypes. COPE and FqMerger were used to merge the filtered high-quality paired reads into contigs. BLAST was used to align contigs to the IMGT TRBV, TRBD and TRBJ reference genes, and CDR3 was defined following IMGT. Highly expanded clones were defined as clonotypes with a frequency above 0.1%. Shannon entropy served as the measure of repertoire diversity, while the Gini coefficient captured V-J evenness. Public clonotypes were defined as clonotypes shared by more than one individual. The public reads were reanalyzed by TCRdb: fastp trimming at Q25, MiXCR alignment, in-frame beta chains only. When rows share a CDR3 protein, they turn into one entry using the most common DNA and genes. The V and J calls were not made by the authors but by TCRdb's processing. The sample table holds over 350,000 distinct CDR3 sequences, of which 20% were seen once. The ten largest make up less than 25% of the sample.

Its CDR3 holds 14 amino acids, cysteine through phenylalanine. Of the read, only the CDR3 DNA is kept; its 42 bases are in frame from base 1. CDR1 is given as MNHEY and CDR2 as SVGEGT, both from the germline V gene. Study-wide findings and limitations: Only peripheral blood was studied, because thyroid tissue, the primary lesion, was inaccessible. Sequencing and analysis were restricted to the TCR beta chain. Persistent patients shared more public clonotypes among themselves (2,741) than newly diagnosed patients did (about 1,000). Compared with newly diagnosed patients, patients with persistent Graves' disease had lower TCR Shannon entropy and fewer highly expanded clones, which suggests clonal expansion. As a limitation, the authors acknowledged that the small sample size may reduce accuracy. Preferential use of TRBV28, TRBJ1-2 and TRBJ2-5 was observed in persistent disease, whereas TRBV20-1 and TRBJ2-1 were favored in newly diagnosed disease.

Specimen: peripheral blood mononuclear cells (PBMCs), collected when the disease was refractory, from a patient treated with antithyroid drugs. Recombination connected TRBV6-2 or TRBV6-3 to TRBJ2-5; the D match is possibly TRBD1 or TRBD2, with 5 bases aligned in each. The source is a female donor with Graves disease. In nucleotides, the sequence is TGTGCCAGCAGCGACCGGGACGGACTCTACGAGCAGAACTTC. Its protein product is CASSDRDGLYEQNF.